This is a list of T cell receptor beta chains from one sample in a study of T cell repertoires in cytomegalovirus infection. TCRdb ran MiXCR on the reads and lists one entry per CDR3 protein. The sample lists roughly 760,000 distinct CDR3 sequences; roughly 35% were seen once. Source material: PBMCs. These receptors were collected from a human donor in good health (CMV status not recorded). Some clones in this sample may be carry-over from other donors' samples. Each CDR3 is given with its conserved first and last residue. D genes are given only for firm matches. Clone size is given for some rows only: seen once, a few or many times, or a class if the clone is expanded.

TRBJ1-5	NA	14	many	TRBV7-8	TGTGCCAGCAGCTTAGATGGTGGCGGTCAGCCCCAGCATTTT	CASSLDGGGQPQHF
TRBJ2-1	NA	12	NA	TRBV19	TGTGCCAGTAGTATCGAGGGAGTTGAGCAGTTCTTC	CASSIEGVEQFF
TRBJ2-1	NA	14	few	TRBV28	TGTGCCAGCAGTCCAGGGAACCCCTACAATGAGCAGTTCTTC	CASSPGNPYNEQFF
TRBJ2-7	NA	13	once	TRBV20-1	TGCAGTACAACGACAGGCCAGTCCTACGAGCAGTACTTC	CSTTTGQSYEQYF
TRBJ1-5	NA	14	NA	TRBV28	TGTGCCAGCACTCCTACGGACAGAAATCAGCCCCAGCATTTT	CASTPTDRNQPQHF
TRBJ1-2	NA	14	many	TRBV7-2	TGTGCCAGCAGCCCTGGGGGCGGCAACTATGGCTACACCTTC	CASSPGGGNYGYTF
TRBJ2-1	NA	16	many	TRBV7-8	TGTGCCAGCACCCCACAGGGGCGGGACGCCTACAATGAGCAGTTCTTC	CASTPQGRDAYNEQFF
TRBJ2-7	TRBD2	13	NA	TRBV5-6	TGTGCCAGCAGCCGGCGGGAGGGCTACGAGCAGTACTTC	CASSRREGYEQYF
TRBJ1-2	NA	13	NA	TRBV6-2/TRBV6-3	TGTGCCAGCAGTCAACCCCGGACAGCCGGCTACACCTTC	CASSQPRTAGYTF
TRBJ2-5	TRBD1	15	NA	TRBV28	TGTGCCAGCAGTTTATTTTCCCAGGGGGAAGAGACCCAGTACTTC	CASSLFSQGEETQYF
TRBJ2-7	NA	15	many	TRBV7-8	TGTGCCAGCAGCTCTTGGACAGCCGGCACGTACGAGCAGTACTTC	CASSSWTAGTYEQYF
TRBJ2-1	TRBD2	15	NA	TRBV29-1	TGCAGCGTTGAAGCCCGTAGCGGGATTAGGGATGAGCAGTTCTTC	CSVEARSGIRDEQFF
TRBJ2-5	NA	13	few	TRBV20-1	TGCAGTGCCCGAGGGGGGTACGGTGAGACCCAGTACTTC	CSARGGYGETQYF
TRBJ1-4	NA	15	few	TRBV5-1	TGCGCCAGCAGCTTGGCTACCTCGGTGAATGAAAAACTGTTTTTT	CASSLATSVNEKLFF
TRBJ1-2	TRBD1	16	few	TRBV20-1	TGCAGTGCTAGAGATTCCCGGGACAGCTTTACCTATGGCTACACCTTC	CSARDSRDSFTYGYTF
TRBJ2-7	NA	12	NA	TRBV7-6	TGTGCCGGGGTCGGGCAGGGTTACGAGCAGTACTTC	CAGVGQGYEQYF
TRBJ2-5	NA	14	NA	TRBV2	TGTGCCAGCAGTGACAGGCGTCGGTGGGAGACCCAGTACTTC	CASSDRRRWETQYF
TRBJ2-3	TRBD2	18	few	TRBV14	TGTGCCAGCAGCCAAGTAGGTGTACTAGCGGGAAGTACAGATACGCAGTATTTT	CASSQVGVLAGSTDTQYF
TRBJ2-6	TRBD1	18	NA	TRBV7-6	TGTGCCAGCACCCAGTGGACAGGGGGTCCCTCTGGGGCCAACGTCCTGACTTTC	CASTQWTGGPSGANVLTF
TRBJ1-5	NA	15	NA	TRBV6-2/TRBV6-3	TGTGCCAGCAGTTACTGGGGCGGGGCCGAGCAGCCCCAGCATTTT	CASSYWGGAEQPQHF
TRBJ2-2	TRBD1	16	few	TRBV7-6	TGTGCCAGCAGCCCTTACGGGACAGGACTTCCCGGGGAGCTGTTTTTT	CASSPYGTGLPGELFF
TRBJ2-2	TRBD2	18	NA	TRBV28	TGTGCCAGCAGTTCTCCCTTGGGACTAGCGGGAAAAACCGGGGAGCTGTTTTTT	CASSSPLGLAGKTGELFF
TRBJ2-1	NA	15	many	TRBV7-6	TGTGCCAGCAGCTCCCGGGACGGAACCTACAATGAGCAGTTCTTC	CASSSRDGTYNEQFF
TRBJ1-1	NA	14	NA	TRBV28	TGTGCCAGCAGCTGGGGTCTTTTGAACACTGAAGCTTTCTTT	CASSWGLLNTEAFF
TRBJ2-3	NA	12	once	TRBV2	TGTGCCAGCCCGGACGGCAAAAATACGCAGTATTTT	CASPDGKNTQYF
TRBJ2-5	NA	17	NA	TRBV7-2	TGTGCCAGCAGTTCATCTGTCGGAGGGGGGGTTTCGGAGACCCAGTACTTC	CASSSSVGGGVSETQYF
TRBJ1-5	NA	15	NA	TRBV12-3/TRBV12-4	TGTGCCAGCAGTTCCCCCGCACAGGGCCGATGGGCCCAGCATTTT	CASSSPAQGRWAQHF
TRBJ1-1	NA	15	NA	TRBV7-8	TGTGCCAGCAGCTTATACAGGGCGTCGAACACTGAAGCTTTCTTT	CASSLYRASNTEAFF
TRBJ2-2	NA	14	once	TRBV6-1	TGTGCCACCAGGGAGACACCGAACACCGGGGAGCTGTTTTTT	CATRETPNTGELFF
TRBJ2-6	TRBD1	17	NA	TRBV28	TGTGCCACCATCGGACAGGGCGGTGGCTCTGGGGCCAACGTCCTGACTTTC	CATIGQGGGSGANVLTF
TRBJ2-5	TRBD1	15	NA	TRBV6-1	TGTGCCAGCAGTGAAGCGGGGACAGGGATTGAGACCCAGTACTTC	CASSEAGTGIETQYF
TRBJ2-1	TRBD2	14	NA	TRBV19	TGTGCCAGTAGTATGGGGACTAGCGGGGGGTCAATGGTCTTC	CASSMGTSGGSMVF
TRBJ2-3	NA	15	NA	TRBV9	TGTGCCAGCAGCGTAGTGGGTTGGAGCACAGATACGCAGTGTTTT	CASSVVGWSTDTQCF
TRBJ2-5	TRBD1	13	many	TRBV7-2	TGTGCCAGCAGCCGAGGGACAGGAGAGACCCAGTACTTC	CASSRGTGETQYF
TRBJ2-1	NA	16	NA	TRBV5-1	TGCGCCAGCAGCTGGACCCCCCACAAATCCTACAATGAGCAGTTCTTC	CASSWTPHKSYNEQFF
TRBJ1-5	NA	16	NA	TRBV28	TGTGCCAGCAGCAAGTGGGCAGTATCTAGCAATCAGCCCCAGCATTTT	CASSKWAVSSNQPQHF
TRBJ2-1	NA	15	once	TRBV20-1	TGCAGTGCCCACCAGGTCACCCGGCCGTACAATGAGCAGTTCTTC	CSAHQVTRPYNEQFF
TRBJ2-7	NA	13	NA	TRBV4-1	TGCGCCAGCAGCCAACCGTGGGCCTACGAGCAGTACTTC	CASSQPWAYEQYF
TRBJ2-1	TRBD2	15	NA	TRBV5-1	TGCGCCAGCAAGGGACTAGCGGGAGAGGTCAATGAGCAGTTCTTC	CASKGLAGEVNEQFF
TRBJ1-6	NA	15	NA	TRBV10-1	TGCGCCAGCAGTGAGTCCAGGGCCGGGAATTCACCCCTCCACTTT	CASSESRAGNSPLHF
TRBJ2-5	NA	16	NA	TRBV5-4	TGTGCCAGCAGCTTGTTTGCTCCGGGGGGCCAAGAGGCCCAGTACTTC	CASSLFAPGGQEAQYF
TRBJ1-1	NA	15	NA	TRBV14	TGTGCCAGCAGCCAAGATGTAATCGGGAACACTGAAGCTTTCTTT	CASSQDVIGNTEAFF
TRBJ2-2	NA	15	NA	TRBV27	TGTGCCAGCAGTTCCCCGGATCTCCCCCACGGGGAGCTGTTTTTT	CASSSPDLPHGELFF
TRBJ2-7	NA	12	many	TRBV28	TGTGCCAGCAGTGACCTTAACTCGGGGCAGTACTTC	CASSDLNSGQYF
TRBJ1-2	TRBD1	16	many	TRBV6-1	TGTGCCACCCGCCCCGGGCGACAGGGGCCGGGCTATGGCTACACCTTC	CATRPGRQGPGYGYTF
TRBJ1-2	NA	12	NA	TRBV12-3/TRBV12-4	TGTGTCAGCAGTTTCGGGAACTATGGCTACACCTTC	CVSSFGNYGYTF
TRBJ2-5	NA	14	NA	TRBV6-5	TGTGCCAGCAGTTACTCGATCCTGGGGGAGACCCAGTACTTC	CASSYSILGETQYF
TRBJ2-7	NA	12	NA	TRBV20-1	TGCAGCGGTCCCAACTTGCTCCACGAGCAGTACTTC	CSGPNLLHEQYF
TRBJ1-4	NA	15	NA	TRBV20-1	TGCAGTGCTAGAGATGCGGCGGGAGATGATGAAAAACTGTTTTTT	CSARDAAGDDEKLFF
TRBJ1-2	NA	14	many	TRBV7-8	TGTGCCAGCAGCTTAGCCCCCGGGAACTATGGCTACACCTTC	CASSLAPGNYGYTF